The source of this T cell receptor beta chain is a study of T cells in Graves' hyperthyroidism and ophthalmopathy. Study-wide results and caveats: Ophthalmopathy and stable hyperthyroidism were separated by a 13 V-J model.

Germline assignment: CDR1 MDHEN and CDR2 SYDVKM. The germline V and J ends were trimmed by 2 bases and 1 base, with 11 bases remaining between them. The CDR3 is 15 amino acids. When ophthalmopathy did not progress within 18 months, Graves' hyperthyroidism was considered stable. Patients were aged 18 to 65, had disease duration under 2 months, and had newly diagnosed hyperthyroidism. The authors obtained PBMCs from 10 ml of fresh peripheral blood. At least ten counts were recorded for this clonotype. Its antigen is not identified. Amplification targeted TCR beta CDR3 regions from RNA transcripts. First-round RT-PCR of the TCR CDR3 relied on the HTBI primer set. MiXCR was run by TCRdb on the multiplex PCR reads, yielding one entry per CDR3 protein. The table records more than 550,000 distinct CDR3 sequences, 17% of them present only once.

Sequenced material: blood. The V call is TRBV28, the J call TRBJ1-1; no clear D. This TCR was sampled from a man aged 45-65 years with Graves' hyperthyroidism. Written as DNA, the CDR3 is TGTGCCAGCAGTTTAGAGTGGGGATGGAACACTGAAGCTTTCTTT. It is translated as CASSLEWGWNTEAFF.